The T cell receptor (beta chain) described here comes from a study of T-cell memory formation after mild COVID-19. Trimming took off 3 bases at V and 7 bases at J, with 17 bases between the two ends. This CDR3 is built from 15 residues. The germline CDR1 and CDR2 sequences are SGHRS and YFSETQ. TCRdb reprocessed the 5' RACE reads via MiXCR and lists one record per CDR3 protein. The repertoire holds around 150,000 distinct CDR3 sequences, with around 30% as singletons. This receptor was identified in an adult woman who had mild COVID-19 (a few samples of this study predate the infection). Cell type and time point are not known. The chain has TRBV5-1 and TRBJ2-1; perhaps TRBD1 as D (6 bases). Material for sequencing was PBMCs or a T cell subset sorted from them (not recorded which). The CDR3 sequence is CASSWITGLGNEQFF. In DNA form, the CDR3 reads TGCGCCAGCAGCTGGATTACAGGGTTGGGGAATGAGCAGTTCTTC.